The 18 T cell receptor beta chains in this list originate from one sample, sequenced in a study of identical twins. TCRdb independently ran MiXCR on the 5' RACE reads; one entry per CDR3 protein. The profile shows approximately 700,000 distinct CDR3 sequences, 18% of them singletons. This same sample was also part of a study on T cells expressing NK-cell markers.

Source material: PBMCs. The source is a woman between 18 and 29 years old in good health.

In its sample, this clonotype was seen a few times. V is TRBV20-1 and J is TRBJ2-7, with D uncertain. The CDR3 sequence is 13 residues long. Germline values: CDR1 DFQATT, CDR2 SNEGSKA (reference sequence). V was trimmed by 3 bases and J by 2 bases, leaving 11 bases between them. The CDR3 DNA follows: TGCAGTGCTAGCGCCCCACAGACCTACGAGCAGTACTTC. It yields the protein CSASAPQTYEQYF.

The rearrangement uses TRBV5-1 and TRBJ1-4; TRBD1 agrees at 10 bases. The germline V gene has CDR1 SGHRS and CDR2 YFSETQ. V lost 4 bases, J lost 8 bases, and 8 bases stayed unmatched. The CDR3 loop spans 15 amino acids. CDR3 region: CASSPAGTGEEKLFF. The CDR3 nucleotides read TGCGCCAGCAGCCCGGCCGGGACAGGGGAGGAAAAACTGTTTTTT.

This clonotype was observed a handful of times. The gene calls are TRBV6-6 and TRBJ1-1, with D possibly being TRBD1 (6 bases). Germline V gene data show CDR1 as MNHNY and CDR2 as SVGAGI (reference sequence). CDR3 length equals 12 residues. Trimming pared 6 bases from V and 11 bases from J, leaving 16 bases between. CDR3 region: CASRNRQVGAFF. The CDR3 DNA reads TGTGCCAGCAGGAACCGACAGGTTGGTGCTTTCTTT.

This clonotype has just a few counts. The V gene is TRBV29-1, the J gene TRBJ2-7; 15 bases are a match to TRBD2. Germline loops: CDR1 SQVTM, CDR2 ANQGSEA. The CDR3 consists of 21 residues. V shed 1 base and J 0 bases; nucleotides not matched to a gene: 16. CDR3 sequence: CSVEGIKIRGLAGGLSYEQYF. CDR3 nucleotide sequence: TGCAGCGTTGAAGGTATCAAAATCCGGGGACTAGCGGGAGGCCTCTCCTACGAGCAGTACTTC.

J is TRBJ2-4 and V is TRBV6-5; 13 bases agree with TRBD2. The trim removed 4 bases at V and 4 bases at J, leaving 4 bases unmatched. The germline V gene encodes CDR1 MNHEY and CDR2 SVGAGI. This CDR3 region has 16 residues. CDR3 sequence reads: CASSSGTSGAKNIQYF. The CDR3 DNA is TGTGCCAGCAGTTCCGGGACTAGCGGGGCTAAAAACATTCAGTACTTC.

In nucleotides, the CDR3 is TGTGCCATCAGTGACGGAGGAAAAGGGCAGTACTTC. Protein: CAISDGGKGQYF. The J gene is TRBJ2-7, the V gene TRBV10-3, with D possibly TRBD2 on 5 matching bases. There are 12 residues in the CDR3. V lost 3 bases to trimming and J lost 9 bases, with 12 bases between them. Germline CDR1 ENHRY, CDR2 SYGVKD.

This clonotype was recorded many times. The chain recombines TRBV6-2 or TRBV6-3 with TRBJ2-6; D unclear. CDR3 length: 11 residues. Trimming pared 7 bases from V and 2 bases from J, leaving 0 bases between. CDR1 MNHEY and CDR2 SVGEGT come from the germline V gene. This CDR3 reads CASTGANVLTF. The DNA of the CDR3 is TGTGCCAGCACTGGGGCCAACGTCCTGACTTTC.

This clonotype has just a few counts. Here the CDR3 DNA reads TGTGCCAGCAGCATTGGACCGGCGGGAAACACCATATATTTT. This translates into CASSIGPAGNTIYF. This chain uses TRBV7-3 with TRBJ1-3; no definite D call. CDR1 and CDR2 (germline): SGHTA, FQGTGA. This CDR3 spans 14 amino acids. V gave up 5 bases and J gave up 4 bases, with 12 bases separating them.

The gene calls are TRBV30 and TRBJ2-5; 9 bases agree with TRBD1. The trim removed 4 bases at V and 2 bases at J, leaving 2 bases unmatched. CDR1 and CDR2 (germline): GTSNPN, SVGIG (reference sequence). There are 13 residues in the CDR3. CDR3 sequence (DNA): TGTGCCTGGAATGGACAGGGGCAAGAGACCCAGTACTTC. It is translated as CAWNGQGQETQYF. The variable domain in full, completed from reference TRBV30 and TRBJ2-5, reads SQTIHQWPATLVQPVGSPLSLECTVEGTSNPNLYWYRQAAGRGLQLLFYSVGIGQISSEVPQNLSASRPQDRQFILSSKKLLLSDSGFYLCAWNGQGQETQYFGPGTRLLVL.

This clonotype was seen a handful of times. The chain has TRBV5-1 and TRBJ1-2, with 9 bases that match TRBD1. The germline V gene encodes CDR1 SGHRS and CDR2 YFSETQ. V was pared by 3 bases and J by 6 bases, with 12 bases of the junction left unmatched. The CDR3 totals 16 residues. The CDR3 bases are TGCGCCAGCAGCTCAACAAGGACAGGGGCCGCTGATGGCTACACCTTC. As protein: CASSSTRTGAADGYTF.

This clonotype showed up just a few times. CDR3 amino acids: CASSLSRGLSSYEQYF. DNA of the CDR3: TGTGCCAGCAGCCTTTCAAGGGGACTGAGCTCCTACGAGCAGTACTTC. The rearrangement uses TRBV7-9 and TRBJ2-7; D possibly corresponds to TRBD2 (6 bases). Germline V gene lookup returns CDR1 SEHNR and CDR2 FQNEAQ (reference sequence). Trimming removed 5 bases at V and 0 bases at J, with 17 bases between. The CDR3 runs to 16 residues. Full variable domain (outside the CDR3, taken from reference TRBV7-9 and TRBJ2-7): DTGVSQNPRHKITKRGQNVTFRCDPISEHNRLYWYRQTLGQGPEFLTYFQNEAQLEKSRLLSDRFSAERPKGSFSTLEIQRTEQGDSAMYLCASSLSRGLSSYEQYFGPGTRLTVT.

This clonotype was seen more than once but under ten times. The chain is built from TRBV12-3 or TRBV12-4 and TRBJ2-3; D might be TRBD1 or TRBD2, each matching 5 bases. The CDR3 runs to 14 residues. Trimming took off 6 bases at V and 6 bases at J, with 16 bases between the two ends. The chain's CDR3 is CASRVEGLRDTQYF. The CDR3 DNA reads as TGTGCCAGCAGAGTCGAGGGGCTCAGGGATACGCAGTATTTT.

This clonotype was detected a few times. The chain links TRBV7-9 to TRBJ2-1, with a weak D call TRBD1 (6 bases). This CDR3 region has 13 residues. The V gene's germline CDR1 is SEHNR and CDR2 FQNEAQ (reference sequence). Trimming left V 5 bases short and J 13 bases short, with 18 bases between. The CDR3 DNA reads TGTGCCAGCAGCCTGATTTACAGGGACCCACAGTTCTTC. Protein sequence: CASSLIYRDPQFF.

The gene calls are TRBV10-3 and TRBJ2-3; 7 bases map to TRBD2. The CDR3 is made up of 16 amino acids. Germline V CDR1 and CDR2: ENHRY, SYGVKD. With V trimmed by 0 bases and J by 3 bases, 6 bases remained unmatched. The CDR3 is CAISESWLADTDTQYF. The CDR3 nucleotides read TGTGCCATCAGTGAGTCTTGGCTAGCGGATACAGATACGCAGTATTTT.

The table lists this clonotype with a few counts. The rearrangement uses TRBV10-3 and TRBJ2-1; possibly TRBD1 for D (6 bases). The CDR3 has 14 residues. V lost 3 bases and J lost 1, with 7 bases in between. The germline gives CDR1 ENHRY, CDR2 SYGVKD. CDR3 loop: CAISDRGSYNEQFF. CDR3 DNA: TGTGCCATCAGTGACAGGGGTTCCTACAATGAGCAGTTCTTC.

This clonotype was observed a handful of times. V usage is TRBV7-2 and J usage is TRBJ1-1; the D is unclear. The length of the CDR3 is 12 residues. V lost 5 bases, J lost 1 base, and 5 bases lay in between. Germline loops: CDR1 SGHTA, CDR2 FQGNSA. The CDR3 protein is CASSIKNTEAFF. The CDR3 DNA reads TGTGCCAGCAGCATTAAGAACACTGAAGCTTTCTTT.

V gene TRBV6-5 combines with J gene TRBJ1-6, with D maybe TRBD1 (6 bases). Germline V gives CDR1 MNHEY, CDR2 SVGAGI. V gave up 4 bases and J gave up 7 bases, with 17 bases separating them. This CDR3 has 16 amino acids. For the CDR3, the DNA is TGTGCCAGCAGTTGGGGATTGACCCAGGGGAATTCACCCCTCCACTTT. Protein: CASSWGLTQGNSPLHF.

In this sample, this clonotype turned up many times. The rearrangement joins TRBV29-1 to TRBJ2-3; 9 nucleotides match TRBD2. In germline, CDR1 is SQVTM, CDR2 ANQGSEA. There are 14 residues in the CDR3. Trimming at V came to 8 bases and at J to 0 bases, leaving 6 bases not matched to a gene. The CDR3 is CSMGLAASTDTQYF. The CDR3 DNA follows: TGCAGCATGGGACTAGCAGCTAGCACAGATACGCAGTATTTT.